The 9 T cell receptor beta chains below were found in one sample sequenced in a study of T cell responses to AZD1222 COVID-19 vaccine. Measured with immunoSEQ multiplex PCR; TCRdb has only the in-frame clones, and not every one. The data contain over 100,000 clones, roughly 91% of them singletons. The specimen was peripheral blood, collected 28 days after the second AZD1222 dose. These receptors all come from an adult who received the AZD1222 COVID-19 vaccine.

The V call is TRBV9, the J call TRBJ2-1; 8 positions agree with TRBD2. From germline, CDR1 is SGDLS and CDR2 YYNGEE. The CDR3 totals 16 residues. V lost 0 bases to trimming and J lost 4 bases; unmatched junction nucleotides: 6. The DNA for the CDR3 is TGTGCCAGCAGCGTAGGCGGGAGGTATATATACAATGAGCAGTTCTTC. Translation: CASSVGGRYIYNEQFF. Combining the CDR3 with reference TRBV9 and TRBJ2-1 gives the whole variable domain DSGVTQTPKHLITATGQRVTLRCSPRSGDLSVYWYQQSLDQGLQFLIQYYNGEERAKGNILERFSAQQFPDLHSELNLSSLELGDSALYFCASSVGGRYIYNEQFFGPGTRLTVL.

The chain carries TRBV4-2 and TRBJ1-5; D is possibly TRBD1 (5 bases). V was trimmed by 1 base and J by 5 bases, leaving 15 bases between them. Germline lookup yields CDR1 LGHNA and CDR2 YNFKEQ. The CDR3 runs 16 residues. As DNA, the CDR3 is TGTGCCAGCAGCCAAGTGGGGGAGGGGTCCCATCAGCCCCAGCATTTT. It codes for CASSQVGEGSHQPQHF.

The chain has TRBV3-1 (or the pseudogene TRBV3-2) and TRBJ2-6, with D perhaps being TRBD1 or TRBD2 (5 bases each). Germline V gene data show CDR1 as LGHDT and CDR2 as YNNKEL (reference sequence). Between the trimmed V and J ends, which lost 5 bases and 9 bases, there was a span of 14 bases. This CDR3 region has 14 residues. The CDR3 region is CASSSRDLNNVLTF. CDR3 DNA: TGTGCCAGCAGCTCCCGGGACCTCAACAACGTCCTGACTTTC.

The chain employs TRBV5-4 and TRBJ1-3, with a tentative D call TRBD1 (5 bases). CDR3 length equals 14 residues. V was shortened by 9 bases and J by 7 bases, with 20 bases between the two germline ends. Germline values: CDR1 SGHNT, CDR2 YYREEE (reference sequence). CDR3 loop: CATTAVGAGNTIYF. DNA for the CDR3: TGTGCCACCACCGCGGTCGGCGCAGGGAACACCATATATTTT.

V and J are TRBV4-2 and TRBJ2-7; 8 positions agree with TRBD2. The germline V gene encodes CDR1 LGHNA and CDR2 YNFKEQ. V trimming: 0 bases; J trimming: 2 bases; junction bases outside the gene matches: 6. The CDR3 is made up of 16 amino acids. This CDR3 is CASSQDRTSGPYEQYF. CDR3 DNA sequence: TGTGCCAGCAGCCAAGATCGTACTAGCGGCCCCTACGAGCAGTACTTC.

The chain joins TRBV20-1 to TRBJ1-2; tentative D call: TRBD1 (5 bases). The CDR3 length is 11 residues. V was shortened by 3 bases and J by 8 bases, with 10 bases between the two germline ends. Germline CDR1 is DFQATT and CDR2 is SNEGSKA (reference sequence). The CDR3 region has the DNA TGCAGTGCTAGTTACGGGGACGGCTACACCTTC. This translates into CSASYGDGYTF.

CDR3 nucleotide sequence: TGCAGCGTTGAGGGGCAAGGGGGCAACACCGGGGAGCTGTTTTTT. Amino acid sequence: CSVEGQGGNTGELFF. V gene TRBV29-1 combines with J gene TRBJ2-2, with 7 bases lining up with TRBD1. Germline V lookup: CDR1 SQVTM, CDR2 ANQGSEA. J lost 2 bases, V lost 3 bases, and 6 bases had no gene match. The CDR3 spans 15 residues.

V usage is TRBV28 and J usage is TRBJ2-7; unclear D gene. Germline assignment: CDR1 MDHEN and CDR2 SYDVKM. The CDR3 is 15 residues long. Trimming took off 1 base at V and 2 bases at J, with 12 bases between the two ends. The chain's CDR3 is CASSLYRASAYEQYF. The CDR3 coding sequence is TGTGCCAGCAGTTTATACCGGGCCTCGGCCTACGAGCAGTACTTC.

The chain couples TRBV10-3 to TRBJ1-2; D ambiguous. V was trimmed by 4 bases and J by 4 bases, leaving 10 bases between them. The CDR3 runs to 13 residues. Germline CDR1 reads ENHRY; CDR2 reads SYGVKD. The CDR3 sequence is CAISGDLSYGYTF. Written as DNA, the CDR3 is TGTGCCATCAGTGGTGATCTGAGCTATGGCTACACCTTC.